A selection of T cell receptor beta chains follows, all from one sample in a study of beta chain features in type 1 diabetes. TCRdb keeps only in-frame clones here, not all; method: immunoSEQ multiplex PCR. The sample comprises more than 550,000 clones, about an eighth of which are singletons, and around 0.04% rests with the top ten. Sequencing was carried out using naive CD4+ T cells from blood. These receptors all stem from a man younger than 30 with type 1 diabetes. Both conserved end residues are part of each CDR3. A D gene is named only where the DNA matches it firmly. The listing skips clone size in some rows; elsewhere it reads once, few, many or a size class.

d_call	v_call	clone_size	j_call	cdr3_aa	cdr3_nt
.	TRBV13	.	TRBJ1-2	CASSSSTKSLYGYTF	TGTGCCAGCAGCTCCTCGACAAAATCCTTGTATGGCTACACCTTC
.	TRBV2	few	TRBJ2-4	CASRGLAKNIQYF	TGTGCCAGCAGGGGCCTCGCCAAAAACATTCAGTACTTC
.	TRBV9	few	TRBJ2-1	CASSSQTSGRRVVEQFF	TGTGCCAGCAGCTCCCAGACCAGCGGGCGGAGAGTTGTGGAGCAGTTCTTC
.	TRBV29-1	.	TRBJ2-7	CSVREEGLWDGQYF	TGCAGCGTTAGGGAAGAGGGGTTGTGGGACGGGCAGTACTTC
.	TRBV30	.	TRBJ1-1	CAFSRASNTEAFF	TGTGCCTTCTCCCGCGCCTCGAACACTGAAGCTTTCTTT
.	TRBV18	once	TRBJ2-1	CASSPLRELVNEQFF	TGTGCCAGCTCACCATTACGAGAGTTGGTGAATGAGCAGTTCTTC
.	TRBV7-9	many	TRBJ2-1	CASSGYNEQFF	TGTGCCTCCTCCGGCTACAATGAGCAGTTCTTC
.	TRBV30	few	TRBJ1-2	CARRIFYGYTF	TGTGCCCGCCGGATCTTCTATGGCTACACCTTC
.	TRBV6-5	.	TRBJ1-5	CASSYSGHQPQHF	TGTGCCAGCAGTTACTCCGGGCATCAGCCCCAGCATTTT
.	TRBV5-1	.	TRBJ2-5	CASSFAETQYF	TGCGCCAGCAGCTTTGCAGAGACCCAGTACTTC
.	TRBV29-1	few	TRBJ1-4	CSVEQGLGEKLFF	TGCAGCGTTGAACAGGGGTTGGGGGAAAAACTGTTTTTT
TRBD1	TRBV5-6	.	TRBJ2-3	CASSFDRGITDTQYF	TGTGCCAGCAGCTTCGACAGGGGCATCACAGATACGCAGTATTTT
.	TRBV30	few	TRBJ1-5	CAWSVPQGINQPQHF	TGTGCCTGGAGTGTACCACAGGGCATCAATCAGCCCCAGCATTTT
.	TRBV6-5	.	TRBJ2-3	CASSYGPTTDTQYF	TGTGCCAGCAGTTATGGACCCACCACAGATACGCAGTATTTT
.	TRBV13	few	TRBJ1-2	CASSSWTYYGYTF	TGTGCCAGCAGCTCCTGGACCTACTATGGCTACACCTTC
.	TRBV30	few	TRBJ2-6	CAWTASSGANVLTF	TGTGCCTGGACGGCGTCCTCTGGGGCCAACGTCCTGACTTTC
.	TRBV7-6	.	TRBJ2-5	CASSLELGREETQYF	TGTGCCAGCAGCTTAGAGCTAGGCAGGGAAGAGACCCAGTACTTC
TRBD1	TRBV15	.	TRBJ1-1	CATSTTLGQKAFF	TGTGCCACCAGCACCACCTTGGGACAGAAAGCTTTCTTT
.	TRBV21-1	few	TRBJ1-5	CASSKRTNREEIQPQHF	TGTGCCAGCAGCAAAAGAACGAACAGGGAGGAGATCCAGCCCCAGCATTTT
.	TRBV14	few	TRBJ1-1	CASSQLTGGNTEAFF	TGTGCCAGCAGCCAACTTACAGGCGGGAACACTGAAGCTTTCTTT
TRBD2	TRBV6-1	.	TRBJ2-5	CAGAGGLETQYF	TGTGCCGGGGCGGGAGGATTAGAGACCCAGTACTTC
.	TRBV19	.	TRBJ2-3	CASGTGATDTQYF	TGTGCCAGTGGGACCGGGGCCACAGATACGCAGTATTTT
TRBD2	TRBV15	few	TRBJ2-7	CATSREGGSGAEQYF	TGTGCCACCAGCAGAGAGGGCGGGAGTGGGGCCGAGCAGTACTTC
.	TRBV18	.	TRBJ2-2	CASSRQSSPGELFF	TGTGCCAGCTCACGGCAATCTTCCCCCGGGGAGCTGTTTTTT
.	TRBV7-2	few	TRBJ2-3	CASSSLAPSTDTQYF	TGTGCCAGCAGCTCGCTAGCGCCCAGCACAGATACGCAGTATTTT
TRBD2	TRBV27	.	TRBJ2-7	CASRRTSSYEQYF	TGTGCCAGCAGAAGGACTAGCTCCTACGAGCAGTACTTC
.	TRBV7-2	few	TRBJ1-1	CASSFTVNTEAFF	TGTGCCAGCAGCTTTACAGTGAACACTGAAGCTTTCTTT
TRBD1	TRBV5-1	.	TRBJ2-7	CASSQGQGSEEQYF	TGCGCCAGCAGCCAGGGACAGGGAAGTGAGGAGCAGTACTTC
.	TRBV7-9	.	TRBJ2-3	CASSYQGRGTQYF	TGTGCCAGCAGCTACCAGGGTAGGGGTACGCAGTATTTT
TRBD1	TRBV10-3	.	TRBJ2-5	CAISGTGLQETQYF	TGTGCCATCAGCGGGACAGGGCTTCAAGAGACCCAGTACTTC
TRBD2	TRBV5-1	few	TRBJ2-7	CASSFTLATYEQYF	TGCGCCAGCAGCTTTACACTAGCGACCTACGAGCAGTACTTC
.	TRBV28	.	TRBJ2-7	CASRDPGGGTYEQYF	TGTGCCAGCAGAGATCCAGGGGGAGGCACCTACGAGCAGTACTTC
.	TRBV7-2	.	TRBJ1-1	CASSGQGGTEAFF	TGTGCCAGCAGCGGACAAGGGGGGACTGAAGCTTTCTTT
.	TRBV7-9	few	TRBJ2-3	CAIQRVTDTQYF	TGTGCCATCCAAAGGGTCACAGATACGCAGTATTTT
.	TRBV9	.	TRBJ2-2	CASSPDSRTGELFF	TGTGCCAGCAGCCCTGACAGTAGGACCGGGGAGCTGTTTTTT
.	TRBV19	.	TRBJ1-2	CASSPDQGIYGYTF	TGTGCCAGTAGTCCGGATCAGGGAATATACGGCTACACCTTC
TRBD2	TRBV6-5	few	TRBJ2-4	CASSHGLAGANIQYF	TGTGCCAGCAGTCATGGCCTAGCGGGAGCTAACATTCAGTACTTC
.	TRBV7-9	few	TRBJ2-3	CASSADTQYF	TGTGCCAGCAGTGCAGATACGCAGTATTTT
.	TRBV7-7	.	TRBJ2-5	CASSLGAGGETQYF	TGTGCTAGCAGCTTAGGGGCAGGTGGAGAGACCCAGTACTTC
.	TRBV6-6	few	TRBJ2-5	CASRDTGKETQYF	TGTGCCAGCAGGGACACAGGGAAAGAGACCCAGTACTTC